These 31 T cell receptor beta chains were all obtained from the same sample, sequenced in a study of cytomegalovirus exposure and HLA in healthy donors. PCR amplification relied on 60 Vbeta primers (plus 13 Jbeta primers). This table comes from immunoSEQ multiplex PCR, and its TCRdb copy is limited to in-frame clones, with some not included. The table records about 90,000 clones, 50% to 75% of them present only once. Sequenced: PBMCs. The source of these receptors is a man aged 30-40 years in good health and CMV-seronegative.

The J gene is TRBJ2-2, the V gene TRBV7-3; 13 bases are shared with TRBD2. Trimming removed 3 bases from V and 4 bases from J; junction bases left unmatched: 14. CDR3 length: 20 amino acids. Germline loops: CDR1 SGHTA, CDR2 FQGTGA. CDR3 sequence (DNA): TGTGCCAGCAGCTTCTATCCCGGGACTAGCGGGGTCCTAGGCACCGGGGAGCTGTTTTTT. This translates into CASSFYPGTSGVLGTGELFF. The full variable domain, in which reference TRBV7-3 and TRBJ2-2 provide the parts outside the CDR3, is GAGVSQTPSNKVTEKGKYVELRCDPISGHTALYWYRQSLGQGPEFLIYFQGTGAADDSGLPNDRFFAVRPEGSVSTLKIQRTERGDSAVYLCASSFYPGTSGVLGTGELFFGEGSRLTVL.

This chain connects TRBV16 to TRBJ2-1, with a possible D match to TRBD1 (5 bases). The ends were cut back, 0 bases at V and 5 bases at J, with 20 bases in the middle. This CDR3 is built from 18 residues. Germline V gene data show CDR1 as KGHSY and CDR2 as FQNENV. The DNA for the CDR3 is TGTGCCAGCAGCCAATCGCGGTACAGGTCATCACCGGACAATGAGCAGTTCTTC. Its protein product is CASSQSRYRSSPDNEQFF.

The chain carries TRBV5-8 and TRBJ2-2, with 9 bases aligning to TRBD1. V lost 3 bases, J lost 5 bases, and 14 bases stayed unmatched. This CDR3 is 18 amino acids long. Germline CDR1 reads SGHTS; CDR2 reads YDEGEE. In DNA form, the CDR3 reads TGTGCCAGCAGCTGGTATAAAACCGGGACAGGGTTGACCGGGGAGCTGTTTTTT. This codes for CASSWYKTGTGLTGELFF.

This chain uses TRBV4-3 with TRBJ2-7; 7 bases align to TRBD1. J gave up 5 bases and V 0 bases, and 10 bases lay outside the gene matches. Germline CDR1 is LGHNA and CDR2 is YSLEER. The CDR3 has 16 amino acids. In nucleotides, the CDR3 is TGCGCCAGCAGCCAAGATCCTTGGCAGGGGGTCCACGAGCAGTACTTC. Protein sequence: CASSQDPWQGVHEQYF.

This chain joins TRBV7-2 and TRBJ2-3; no definite D call. Trimming took 2 bases from V and 0 from J, leaving 6 bases between them. There are 14 residues in the CDR3. CDR1 SGHTA and CDR2 FQGNSA come from the germline V gene. CDR3 DNA sequence: TGTGCCAGCAGCTTATTCCTTAGCACAGATACGCAGTATTTT. Encoded protein: CASSLFLSTDTQYF. Looking up the rest from reference TRBV7-2 and TRBJ2-3 gives the full variable domain: GAGVSQSPSNKVTEKGKDVELRCDPISGHTALYWYRQSLGQGLEFLIYFQGNSAPDKSGLPSDRFSAERTGGSVSTLTIQRTQQEDSAVYLCASSLFLSTDTQYFGPGTRLTVL.

This clone has just one count. The chain links TRBV5-6 to TRBJ2-7, with 8 bases identical to TRBD1. Germline-derived CDR1 and CDR2 are SGHDT and YYEEEE. With V trimmed by 2 bases and J by 2 bases, 3 bases remained unmatched. CDR3 length equals 14 residues. The CDR3 sequence is CASSLEQGAYEQYF. The DNA for the CDR3 is TGTGCCAGCAGCTTAGAACAGGGGGCCTACGAGCAGTACTTC.

CDR3 coding DNA: TGTGCCAGCAGCTTAAAGACAGGGAAGAGCTACGAGCAGTACTTC. Amino acid sequence: CASSLKTGKSYEQYF. The chain recombines TRBV5-4 with TRBJ2-7; 7 bases line up with TRBD1. CDR1 is SGHNT and CDR2 is YYREEE in the germline V gene (reference sequence). This CDR3 spans 15 amino acids. J lost 3 bases, V lost 2 bases, and 8 bases had no gene match.

V gene TRBV5-1 combines with J gene TRBJ2-5; D unresolved. Germline CDR1 reads SGHRS; CDR2 reads YFSETQ. The CDR3 is 13 residues long. V dropped 0 bases and J dropped 2 bases, with 5 bases sitting between them. CDR3 protein: CASSLAQQETQYF. CDR3 DNA: TGCGCCAGCAGCTTGGCACAGCAAGAGACCCAGTACTTC.

In its sample, this clone was seen once. The genes are TRBV5-1 and TRBJ2-1; 16 bases agree with TRBD2. Germline V CDR1 and CDR2: SGHRS, YFSETQ. There are 20 residues in the CDR3. Trimming removed 4 bases from V and 9 bases from J; junction bases left unmatched: 19. The DNA for the CDR3 is TGCGCCAGCAGCGGCGGACAGACGGCCGGGACTAGCGGGAGGGCCGGTGAGCAGTTCTTC. It specifies CASSGGQTAGTSGRAGEQFF.

The gene calls are TRBV5-5 and TRBJ2-7, with 7 bases lining up with TRBD1. Germline CDR1 reads SGHKS; CDR2 reads YYEKEE (reference sequence). Unmatched junction bases numbered 2, after V lost 5 bases and J lost 3 bases. The length of the CDR3 is 12 residues. DNA for the CDR3: TGTGCCAGCAGGGGGACAGACTACGAGCAGTACTTC. Translating gives CASRGTDYEQYF.

This clone turned up a few times. CDR3 in amino acids: CASSPRGAGTDTQYF. CDR3 in DNA: TGTGCCAGCTCACCACGCGGGGCGGGCACAGATACGCAGTATTTT. The chain joins TRBV18 to TRBJ2-3; TRBD2 is a possible D gene (6 bases). CDR1 KGHSH and CDR2 LQKENI come from the germline V gene. The CDR3 extends over 15 amino acids. The germline V and J ends were trimmed by 1 base and 1 base, with 9 bases remaining between them.

The chain links TRBV27 to TRBJ1-1; TRBD1 is a possible D gene (6 bases). The CDR3 has 13 amino acids. V lost 10 bases and J 5 bases, leaving 17 bases between the germline ends. Germline CDR1 MNHEY, CDR2 SMNVEV (reference sequence). Here the CDR3 DNA reads TGTGCCACCAAGACGGGGGGGCCTACTGAAGCTTTCTTT. This translates into CATKTGGPTEAFF.

The chain recombines TRBV19 with TRBJ1-2, with 7 bases identical to TRBD1. CDR1 is LNHDA and CDR2 is SQIVND in the germline V gene (reference sequence). This CDR3 is built from 15 residues. The trim removed 2 bases at V and 4 bases at J, leaving 7 bases unmatched. CDR3 sequence reads: CASSIRGGGVYGYTF. In nucleotides, the CDR3 is TGTGCCAGTAGTATAAGAGGAGGGGGCGTCTATGGCTACACCTTC.

Concerning this clone: Compared with germline, one end of the junction differs, possibly owing to a read error. The rearrangement uses TRBV14 and TRBJ2-3, with 9 bases identical to TRBD1. Germline loops: CDR1 SGHDN, CDR2 FVKESK. The CDR3 totals 17 residues. The CDR3 nucleotides read TGTGCCAGCACCCAAACGGGACAGGGTGTCCGCACAGATACGCAGTATTTT. Residues: CASTQTGQGVRTDTQYF.

The V gene is TRBV27, the J gene TRBJ2-5; no definite D call. Germline-derived CDR1 and CDR2 are MNHEY and SMNVEV (reference sequence). V lost 6 bases to trimming and J lost 5 bases, with 13 bases between them. This CDR3 region has 13 residues. The CDR3 here is CASSRDTGETQYF. The CDR3 nucleotides read TGTGCCAGCAGCCGAGACACCGGCGAGACCCAGTACTTC.

There are a few counts of this clone. V gene TRBV30 combines with J gene TRBJ1-6; perhaps TRBD1 as D (6 bases). V lost 5 bases to trimming and J lost 5 bases, with 7 bases between them. Germline CDR1 and CDR2: GTSNPN and SVGIG (reference sequence). The CDR3 sequence is 12 residues long. Here the CDR3 reads CAWWTDNSPLHF. CDR3 in DNA: TGTGCCTGGTGGACAGATAATTCACCCCTCCACTTT.

As concerns this clone: An end of the junction differs from the germline gene, which may be a read error. The V call is TRBV4-1, the J call TRBJ2-5; D may be TRBD2 (6 bases). CDR1 is MGHRA, CDR2 YSYEKL, per germline. CDR3 length equals 16 residues. The CDR3: CASSRATSWGQETQHF. In DNA form, the CDR3 reads TGCGCCAGCAGCCGAGCGACTAGTTGGGGTCAAGAGACCCAGCACTTC.

The count of this clone is one. The chain carries TRBV9 and TRBJ2-2; 7 bases map to TRBD2. Looked up from germline, CDR1 is SGDLS and CDR2 is YYNGEE. The CDR3 totals 15 residues. J gave up 2 bases and V 1 base, and 2 bases lay outside the gene matches. The CDR3 sequence is CASSVTGGNTGELFF. Written as DNA, the CDR3 is TGTGCCAGCAGCGTAACGGGGGGAAACACCGGGGAGCTGTTTTTT.

This sequence joins TRBV2 and TRBJ1-2; a weak D match, TRBD1 (6 bases). V lost 3 bases, J lost 5 bases, and 22 bases lay in between. CDR1 is SNHLY and CDR2 is FYNNEI in the germline V gene. The CDR3 runs to 17 residues. DNA for the CDR3: TGTGCCAGCAGTGAGAGTGAGAGTTGGGGAGGGGGATATGGCTACACCTTC. It encodes CASSESESWGGGYGYTF.

This clone turned up a few times. The chain uses TRBV29-1 and TRBJ1-1; TRBD1 matches 7 bases. The V gene's germline CDR1 is SQVTM and CDR2 ANQGSEA. The CDR3 is 15 residues long. With 4 bases clipped from V and 1 base from J, the junction kept 9 bases outside the gene matches. The CDR3 DNA reads TGCAGCGTTGGTCTGGCGGGACAGACGAACACTGAAGCTTTCTTT. It translates to CSVGLAGQTNTEAFF.

This clone showed up just a few times. This chain connects TRBV5-1 to TRBJ2-7; the match to TRBD2 covers 7 bases. The germline gives CDR1 SGHRS, CDR2 YFSETQ. V lost 1 base, J lost 2 bases, and 3 bases stayed unmatched. The CDR3 loop spans 14 amino acids. The CDR3 is CASSLTAGTYEQYF. The CDR3, as DNA: TGCGCCAGCAGCTTGACAGCGGGAACCTACGAGCAGTACTTC.

This clone was recorded only once. The rearrangement joins TRBV9 to TRBJ2-2; perhaps TRBD2 as D (5 bases). This CDR3 contains 17 residues. With 0 bases removed from V and 6 bases from J, the gap between germline ends came to 18 bases. Germline CDR1 reads SGDLS; CDR2 reads YYNGEE. Here the CDR3 DNA reads TGTGCCAGCAGCGTAGTGGACCGTACTAGGACCGCCGGGGAGCTGTTTTTT. Translated: CASSVVDRTRTAGELFF.

The CDR3 protein is CASSKDRQINEKLFF. For the CDR3, the DNA is TGTGCCAGCAGCAAGGACAGGCAAATTAATGAAAAACTGTTTTTT. This chain joins TRBV7-6 and TRBJ1-4, with TRBD1 identical over 7 bases. The CDR3 loop spans 15 amino acids. The germline gives CDR1 SGHVS, CDR2 FNYEAQ. With V trimmed by 5 bases and J by 4 bases, 7 bases remained unmatched.

The sample holds a few counts of this clone. The chain carries TRBV4-3 and TRBJ2-1; 7 bases agree with TRBD2. Germline CDR1 LGHNA, CDR2 YSLEER. Losses at the gene ends were 4 bases for V and 3 bases for J; bases not matched to a gene: 6. The CDR3 runs to 15 residues. The CDR3 loop reads CASSRGGNDYNEQFF. CDR3 bases: TGCGCCAGCAGCCGCGGGGGAAACGACTACAATGAGCAGTTCTTC.

The gene calls are TRBV11-1 and TRBJ2-1; 12 nucleotides agree with TRBD2. Germline V CDR1 and CDR2: SGHAT, FQDESV (reference sequence). This CDR3 has 16 residues. The junction had 10 bases not matched to a gene; V was cut back by 5 bases and J by 8 bases. As DNA, the CDR3 is TGTGCCAGCAGCCCCGGACTAGCGGGACGGAGGCATGAGCAGTTCTTC. Translating it yields CASSPGLAGRRHEQFF.

This clone was detected a few times. The chain links TRBV28 to TRBJ1-1, with D uncertain. The V gene lost 3 bases and the J gene lost 11 bases, with 10 bases spanning the gap. This CDR3 has 11 amino acids. Looked up from germline, CDR1 is MDHEN and CDR2 is SYDVKM. CDR3 bases: TGTGCCAGCAGTTTTCTTTTGGCTGCTTTCTTT. Protein: CASSFLLAAFF.

The chain carries TRBV28 and TRBJ1-5; 8 nucleotides align to TRBD1. CDR3 length equals 11 residues. Germline V gene sequence: CDR1 MDHEN, CDR2 SYDVKM. V lost 5 bases to trimming and J lost 13 bases; unmatched junction nucleotides: 4. The CDR3 DNA reads TGTGCCAGCAGTCGCGGACAGGGTCAGCATTTT. Protein: CASSRGQGQHF.

This clone was seen only a few times. The genes are TRBV4-1 and TRBJ2-5; no clear D. The CDR3 sequence is 16 residues long. Trimming took 1 base from V and 5 from J, leaving 17 bases between them. Per the germline V gene, CDR1 is MGHRA and CDR2 is YSYEKL. The CDR3 sequence is CASSQVYTAESETQYF. CDR3 sequence (DNA): TGCGCCAGCAGCCAAGTCTATACGGCGGAATCGGAGACCCAGTACTTC.

The chain joins TRBV28 to TRBJ1-5; D not certain. Trimming removed 2 bases from V and 1 base from J, with 9 bases in between. The CDR3 sequence is 15 residues long. Germline V gene data show CDR1 as MDHEN and CDR2 as SYDVKM. In DNA, the CDR3 is TGTGCCAGCAGTTTACCCCACCAGAGCAATCAGCCCCAGCATTTT. Protein: CASSLPHQSNQPQHF.

This rearrangement joins TRBV5-1 to TRBJ2-7; a possible D gene is TRBD2 (6 bases). V lost 2 bases and J 5 bases, leaving 14 bases between the germline ends. Per germline, CDR1 SGHRS and CDR2 YFSETQ. The CDR3 runs to 14 residues. The CDR3 sequence is CASSLYGRRDEQYF. The DNA for the CDR3 is TGCGCCAGCAGCTTATATGGGAGGAGGGACGAGCAGTACTTC.

In this sample, this clone turned up once. The chain recombines TRBV5-5 with TRBJ2-2; TRBD2 is a possible D gene (6 bases). The V gene's germline CDR1 is SGHKS and CDR2 YYEKEE (reference sequence). The V gene lost 1 base and the J gene lost 1 base, with 14 bases spanning the gap. The CDR3 runs 17 residues. The CDR3 nucleotides are TGTGCCAGCAGCTTGTTCATGGTGGGGGGGAACACCGGGGAGCTGTTTTTT. It encodes CASSLFMVGGNTGELFF. The full variable domain, with the rest looked up from reference TRBV5-5 and TRBJ2-2, is DAGVTQSPTHLIKTRGQQVTLRCSPISGHKSVSWYQQVLGQGPQFIFQYYEKEERGRGNFPDRFSARQFPNYSSELNVNALLLGDSALYLCASSLFMVGGNTGELFFGEGSRLTVL.